Following are 20 T cell receptor beta chains from one sample sequenced in a study of control samples from healthy donors and cancer patients. The protocol was immunoSEQ multiplex PCR, while the TCRdb copy is restricted to in-frame clones and leaves out a portion. There are around 140,000 clones in the sample; around 92% occur only once, and 6% to 9.5% lies in the top ten. Input material: PBMCs. These receptors were taken from a man aged 50 to 59 with head and neck cancer.

The chain couples TRBV3-1 (or the pseudogene TRBV3-2) to TRBJ2-2; D remains ambiguous. The CDR3 contains 15 residues. Germline V gene lookup returns CDR1 LGHDT and CDR2 YNNKEL (reference sequence). Trimming removed 0 bases at V and 4 bases at J, with 9 bases between. CDR3 DNA: TGTGCCAGCAGCCAAGATCTCAGGCCCACCGGGGAGCTGTTTTTT. Amino acids: CASSQDLRPTGELFF.

The chain uses TRBV24-1 and TRBJ1-2; D may be TRBD1 (5 bases). This CDR3 contains 16 residues. The germline V gene has CDR1 KGHDR and CDR2 SFDVKD. The V gene lost 4 bases and the J gene lost 1 base, with 15 bases spanning the gap. Here the CDR3 DNA reads TGTGCCACCAGTGAGTGGGGGGGTGGGGGTAACTATGGCTACACCTTC. Protein: CATSEWGGGGNYGYTF.

The chain carries TRBV7-2 and TRBJ2-7, with 7 bases matching TRBD2. V lost 4 bases to trimming and J lost 4 bases; unmatched junction nucleotides: 7. Germline V gives CDR1 SGHTA, CDR2 FQGNSA. The CDR3 contains 14 residues. The DNA of the CDR3 is TGTGCCAGCAGCTCCCTAGCGGCCGGATACGAGCAGTACTTC. It translates to CASSSLAAGYEQYF.

The table lists this clone with a count of one. CDR3 in DNA: TGCAGTGTACTAGTAGAGACCCAGTACTTC. This sequence encodes CSVLVETQYF. The rearrangement joins TRBV20-1 to TRBJ2-5; the D gene is possibly TRBD2 (5 bases). Looked up from germline, CDR1 is DFQATT and CDR2 is SNEGSKA (reference sequence). V lost 7 bases to trimming and J lost 4 bases, with 7 bases between them. The CDR3 totals 10 residues.

The rearrangement links TRBV7-9 to TRBJ2-1, with unresolved D. From germline, CDR1 is SEHNR and CDR2 FQNEAQ (reference sequence). Trimming shortened V by 3 bases and J by 8 bases, and 11 bases separated the two germline ends. There are 13 residues in the CDR3. The CDR3 region has the DNA TGTGCCAGCAGCTTGTCCGCTCTACATGAGCAGTTCTTC. This translates into CASSLSALHEQFF.

Regarding this clone: The identical CDR3 is also encoded by other nucleotide sequences in the sample. The rearrangement joins TRBV11-2 to TRBJ2-1; D gene unclear. This CDR3 contains 11 residues. Trimming removed 3 bases from V and 6 bases from J, with 3 bases in between. Per germline, CDR1 SGHAT and CDR2 FQNNGV. CDR3 residues: CASSLANEQFF. In nucleotides, the CDR3 is TGTGCCAGCAGCTTGGCCAATGAGCAGTTCTTC.

Written as DNA, the CDR3 is TGCGCCAGCAGCTTGGAGGCAGGTCGGCGTTCACCCCTCCACTTT. Amino acid sequence: CASSLEAGRRSPLHF. The V and J genes are TRBV5-1 and TRBJ1-6, with D hard to call. Germline CDR1 reads SGHRS; CDR2 reads YFSETQ. The CDR3 sequence is 15 residues long. Trimming stripped 0 bases from V and 9 bases from J, with 13 bases between.

The V and J genes are TRBV18 and TRBJ2-7; the match to TRBD2 covers 14 bases. CDR1 and CDR2 (germline): KGHSH, LQKENI. This CDR3 region has 16 residues. J was trimmed by 0 bases and V by 3 bases; bases with no gene match: 1. CDR3 amino acids: CASSPGTSGSSYEQYF. The CDR3 coding sequence is TGTGCCAGCTCACCCGGGACTAGCGGGAGCTCCTACGAGCAGTACTTC.

V gene TRBV18 combines with J gene TRBJ1-4; 7 nucleotides match TRBD1. The CDR3 totals 16 residues. The germline CDR1 and CDR2 sequences are KGHSH and LQKENI. The junction had 8 bases not matched to a gene; V was cut back by 3 bases and J by 4 bases. The CDR3: CASSPNPGQSNEKLFF. The CDR3 nucleotides read TGTGCCAGCTCACCGAACCCGGGACAGAGTAATGAAAAACTGTTTTTT. The full variable domain, its missing parts supplied by reference TRBV18 and TRBJ1-4, is NAGVMQNPRHLVRRRGQEARLRCSPMKGHSHVYWYRQLPEEGLKFMVYLQKENIIDESGMPKERFSAEFPKEGPSILRIQQVVRGDSAAYFCASSPNPGQSNEKLFFGSGTQLSVL.

The chain carries TRBV5-1 and TRBJ1-2; D is undetermined. CDR1 is SGHRS and CDR2 is YFSETQ in the germline V gene. The CDR3 has 13 amino acids. Trimming shortened V by 0 bases and J by 4 bases, and 7 bases separated the two germline ends. This CDR3 is CASSLAPAYGYTF. The DNA of the CDR3 is TGCGCCAGCAGCTTGGCCCCTGCCTATGGCTACACCTTC.

J is TRBJ2-7 and V is TRBV5-1; 8 bases line up with TRBD1. The CDR3 sequence is 16 residues long. From germline, CDR1 is SGHRS and CDR2 YFSETQ. The J segment lost 2 bases and the V segment lost 3 bases, leaving 10 bases of the junction unmatched. CDR3 bases: TGCGCCAGCAGCTCGATGGACAGGGAAACTCCCTACGAGCAGTACTTC. Protein sequence: CASSSMDRETPYEQYF.

This chain links TRBV7-9 with TRBJ1-5; D perhaps matches TRBD1 (5 bases). CDR1 SEHNR and CDR2 FQNEAQ come from the germline V gene (reference sequence). Deletions cut 1 base from V and 6 bases from J, with 13 bases between. This CDR3 region has 15 residues. The CDR3 region is CASSLGAGTTQPQHF. DNA for the CDR3: TGTGCCAGCAGCTTAGGGGCAGGGACCACTCAGCCCCAGCATTTT.

The rearrangement links TRBV11-3 to TRBJ2-1; D may correspond to TRBD1 or TRBD2 (6 bases each). Trimming left V 4 bases short and J 4 bases short, with 20 bases between. Per the germline V gene, CDR1 is SGHNT and CDR2 is YENEEA. The CDR3 sequence is 17 residues long. The CDR3 sequence is CASSSLPPRGLYNEQFF. In nucleotides, the CDR3 is TGTGCCAGCAGCTCCCTCCCCCCCCGGGGGCTTTACAATGAGCAGTTCTTC.

The chain has TRBV5-1 and TRBJ1-1; 7 bases are a match to TRBD1. The CDR3 is made up of 16 amino acids. Germline V gene data show CDR1 as SGHRS and CDR2 as YFSETQ. V shed 2 bases and J 10 bases; nucleotides not matched to a gene: 17. CDR3 in DNA: TGCGCCAGCAGCTTAAACCCGCTTACAGGGGTCATTGCAGCTTTCTTT. Translated: CASSLNPLTGVIAAFF. Combining the CDR3 with reference TRBV5-1 and TRBJ1-1 gives the whole variable domain KAGVTQTPRYLIKTRGQQVTLSCSPISGHRSVSWYQQTPGQGLQFLFEYFSETQRNKGNFPGRFSGRQFSNSRSEMNVSTLELGDSALYLCASSLNPLTGVIAAFFGQGTRLTVV.

This clone has just a few counts. The V gene is TRBV29-1, the J gene TRBJ1-1, with 8 bases matching TRBD1. Unmatched junction bases numbered 1, after V lost 6 bases and J lost 1 base. Looked up from germline, CDR1 is SQVTM and CDR2 is ANQGSEA. There are 12 residues in the CDR3. The CDR3 coding sequence is TGCAGCGTGACAGGGGCGAACACTGAAGCTTTCTTT. This codes for CSVTGANTEAFF.

CDR3 in amino acids: CSVERVAGGPDEQYF. The CDR3 coding sequence is TGCAGCGTTGAAAGGGTGGCGGGAGGGCCCGACGAGCAGTACTTC. The rearrangement links TRBV29-1 to TRBJ2-7; 9 positions match TRBD2. CDR1 is SQVTM, CDR2 ANQGSEA, per germline. J was trimmed by 5 bases and V by 2 bases; bases with no gene match: 10. The CDR3 is 15 amino acids.

This clone was observed a single time. The chain recombines TRBV12-3 or TRBV12-4 with TRBJ2-1; 13 bases are a match to TRBD2. After removal of 5 bases from V and 13 bases from J, the junction contained 5 bases not matched to a gene. This CDR3 has 13 residues. In DNA form, the CDR3 reads TGTGCCAGCAGTCACGGACTAGCGGGAGTTCAGTTCTTC. As protein: CASSHGLAGVQFF.

The V and J genes are TRBV7-3 and TRBJ2-2, with 10 nucleotides matching TRBD2. The CDR3 covers 17 residues. Germline-derived CDR1 and CDR2 are SGHTA and FQGTGA. Trimming at V came to 0 bases and at J to 6 bases, leaving 7 bases not matched to a gene. DNA of the CDR3: TGTGCCAGCAGCTTAACCCGAGCGGGGGGGCCGGCCGGGGAGCTGTTTTTT. This translates into CASSLTRAGGPAGELFF.

The rearrangement links TRBV19 to TRBJ2-1, with D possibly being TRBD2 (5 bases). Germline loops: CDR1 LNHDA, CDR2 SQIVND (reference sequence). CDR3 size: 14 residues. Trimming took 8 bases from V and 3 from J, leaving 14 bases between them. CDR3 coding DNA: TGTGCCAGTCTCTCCCCCGGGATCTACAATGAGCAGTTCTTC. It yields the protein CASLSPGIYNEQFF. Full variable domain (outside the CDR3, taken from reference TRBV19 and TRBJ2-1): DGGITQSPKYLFRKEGQNVTLSCEQNLNHDAMYWYRQDPGQGLRLIYYSQIVNDFQKGDIAEGYSVSREKKESFPLTVTSAQKNPTAFYLCASLSPGIYNEQFFGPGTRLTVL.

This chain joins TRBV6-5 and TRBJ1-6; D is uncertain. The CDR3 runs to 15 residues. Germline CDR1 is MNHEY and CDR2 is SVGAGI. V lost 4 bases and J lost 3, with 10 bases in between. The CDR3 protein is CASSSRAFYNSPLHF. The CDR3 DNA reads TGTGCCAGCAGTTCAAGAGCGTTCTATAATTCACCCCTCCACTTT.